The sequence of this T cell receptor (beta chain) was determined in a study of blood T cell repertoires in COVID-19. This table comes from immunoSEQ multiplex PCR, and its TCRdb copy is limited to in-frame clones, with some not included. The sample shows 150,000 to 200,000 clones, more than 70% of them seen only once. This CDR3 spans 13 amino acids. Per the germline V gene, CDR1 is LGHNA and CDR2 is YSLEER. The ends were cut back, 0 bases at V and 3 bases at J, with 6 bases in the middle. Notes on this clone: Different DNA sequences within this sample yield the same CDR3.

Sequencing was carried out using peripheral blood. V and J are TRBV4-3 and TRBJ2-7; D unresolved. The source of this sequence is a man aged 40-49 years with active or convalescent COVID-19. Written as DNA, the CDR3 is TGCGCCAGCAGCCAAGATCGCGGCTACGAGCAGTACTTC. This translates into CASSQDRGYEQYF.